Listed below are T cell receptor beta chains from one sample, sequenced in a study of T-cell memory formation after mild COVID-19. Via MiXCR, TCRdb re-called the 5' RACE reads, giving one row per CDR3 protein. The sample has some 190,000 distinct CDR3 sequences, approximately 20% seen once. Sequencing was carried out using PBMCs or a T cell subset sorted from them (not recorded which). These receptors all stem from an adult woman who had mild COVID-19 (a few samples of this study predate the infection). Cell type and time point are not known. The CDR3 runs from the conserved cysteine through the conserved F or W. D genes are given only for firm matches. Clone size is shown for a subset of rows, as once, few, many or a class of expanded clone.

TRBD2	TRBJ2-3	NA	TRBV20-1	TGCAGTGCTAGCGGGGGGGTGACAGATACGCAGTATTTT	CSASGGVTDTQYF
TRBD1	TRBJ2-2	NA	TRBV6-5	TGTGCCAGCAGTTACTCTGGACAGGGATTGACCGGGGAGCTGTTTTTT	CASSYSGQGLTGELFF
NA	TRBJ2-1	NA	TRBV4-2	TGTGCCAGCAGCCAAGAATCTAGGACCTTCTACAATGAGCAGTTCTTC	CASSQESRTFYNEQFF
TRBD1	TRBJ1-2	NA	TRBV7-2	TGTGCCAGCAGCTTAGTGGGGACAGGCACCGCCTATGGCTACACCTTC	CASSLVGTGTAYGYTF
NA	TRBJ2-3	few	TRBV29-1	TGCAGCGTTGTTCCCGGGACTTCTTACACAGATACGCAGTATTTT	CSVVPGTSYTDTQYF
NA	TRBJ2-1	NA	TRBV6-5	TGTGCCAGCAGTTACCGAGGGCGGGAGCAGTTCTTC	CASSYRGREQFF
NA	TRBJ1-2	few	TRBV5-1	TGCGCCAGCAGCATGGGTCGGGATTATGGCTACACCTTC	CASSMGRDYGYTF
NA	TRBJ1-2	few	TRBV5-4	TGTGCCAGCAGCTTGGACAACTATGGCTACACCTTC	CASSLDNYGYTF
NA	TRBJ2-7	few	TRBV29-1	TGCAGCGGCCTATCTCCTTCAATTGGCGGGCAGTACTTC	CSGLSPSIGGQYF
NA	TRBJ2-4	few	TRBV6-5	TGTGCCAGCAGTTCAGATTTACAAGCCAAAAACATTCAGTACTTC	CASSSDLQAKNIQYF
NA	TRBJ2-7	NA	TRBV5-1	TGCGCCAGCAGCTGGGACGGATACTACGAGCAGTACTTC	CASSWDGYYEQYF
TRBD1	TRBJ2-6	many	TRBV6-2/TRBV6-3	TGTGCCAGCAGTAGAGGACAGGGATGGGCTGGGGCCAACGTCCTGACTTTC	CASSRGQGWAGANVLTF
NA	TRBJ1-5	many	TRBV30	TGTGCCTGGCGGGGGGCGTTGGGCAATCAGCCCCAGCATTTT	CAWRGALGNQPQHF
TRBD1	TRBJ2-3	many	TRBV5-4	TGTGCCAGCAGCTACGGACAGGGGGCCACAGATACGCAGTATTTT	CASSYGQGATDTQYF
TRBD2	TRBJ2-7	many	TRBV6-5	TGTGCCACCTCCAGGACTAGCGGATACGAGCAGTACTTC	CATSRTSGYEQYF
TRBD1	TRBJ1-4	few	TRBV12-3/TRBV12-4	TGTGCCAGCAGTGACACAGGGGGCGGGAATAATGAAAAACTGTTTTTT	CASSDTGGGNNEKLFF
NA	TRBJ1-1	NA	TRBV6-4	TGTGCCAGCAGTGACTTTCTGGGGTCCACTGAAGCTTTCTTT	CASSDFLGSTEAFF
NA	TRBJ1-5	NA	TRBV7-2	TGTGCCAGCAGCTCGCCCGGGACTCTCCAGCATTTT	CASSSPGTLQHF
NA	TRBJ1-1	NA	TRBV12-3/TRBV12-4	TGTGCCAGCAGCCCGGGAGACACTGAAGCTTTCTTT	CASSPGDTEAFF
TRBD1	TRBJ2-1	many	TRBV6-1	TGTGCCAGCAGTGGACAGGGGGGCTACAATGAGCAGTTCTTC	CASSGQGGYNEQFF
NA	TRBJ2-1	NA	TRBV10-3	TGTGCCATCAGTGAATCAGTACTAGCTGGGCCGTACAATGAGCAGTTCTTC	CAISESVLAGPYNEQFF
NA	TRBJ1-1	NA	TRBV11-2	TGTGCCAGCAGCAGAGAAGGACGGAACACTGAAGCTTTCTTT	CASSREGRNTEAFF
NA	TRBJ2-1	NA	TRBV9	TGTGCCAGCAGCGTAGAAGTTGGTGAGCAGTTCTTC	CASSVEVGEQFF
NA	TRBJ2-7	NA	TRBV4-3	TGCGCCAGCAGCAAAGATACGTTCGGGGCACGTAAAACCTACGAGCAGTACTTC	CASSKDTFGARKTYEQYF
NA	TRBJ2-3	NA	TRBV7-8	TGTGCCAGCAGCTTAAGACTAGTAGCCACAGATACGCAGTATTTT	CASSLRLVATDTQYF
TRBD2	TRBJ2-1	few	TRBV6-2/TRBV6-3	TGTGCCAGCAGTCGCGTAGCGGGAGGGCCTTACAATGAGCAGTTCTTC	CASSRVAGGPYNEQFF
NA	TRBJ2-1	few	TRBV5-1	TGCGCCAGCACCGCTCCCGCGGGGGACAAGCAGTTCTTC	CASTAPAGDKQFF
NA	TRBJ1-1	once	TRBV12-3/TRBV12-4	TGTGCCAGCAGTTTTGACGGGGGTAAATCCACTGAAGCTTTCTTT	CASSFDGGKSTEAFF
NA	TRBJ1-3	many	TRBV12-3/TRBV12-4	TGTGCCAGCAACCCTACTAAAGACAGAGCTGGAAACACCATATATTTT	CASNPTKDRAGNTIYF
NA	TRBJ1-5	NA	TRBV7-8	TGTGCCAGCAGCCTAATCCCCCCGGACAGTTATAGCAATCAGCCCCAGCATTTT	CASSLIPPDSYSNQPQHF
NA	TRBJ1-1	NA	TRBV2	TGTGCCAGCAGGGAACCGGGACACCGAAACACTGAAGCTTTCTTT	CASREPGHRNTEAFF
NA	TRBJ2-7	few	TRBV7-2	TGTGCCAGCAGCTCATGGGATTACGAGCAGTACTTC	CASSSWDYEQYF
TRBD2	TRBJ2-7	NA	TRBV12-3/TRBV12-4	TGTGCCAGCAGCTTTGGACTAGCGGCCAGCTCCTACGAGCAGTACTTC	CASSFGLAASSYEQYF
NA	TRBJ2-7	NA	TRBV28	TGTGCCGGTCAGACACCACCCTACGAGCAGTACTTC	CAGQTPPYEQYF
TRBD1	TRBJ1-6	few	TRBV12-3/TRBV12-4	TGTGCCAGCAGTCTCCGGACAGGGGCTAGATATAATTCACCCCTCCACTTT	CASSLRTGARYNSPLHF
NA	TRBJ2-5	NA	TRBV7-3	TGTGCCAGCAGCTTATACGGACAAGAGACCCAGTACTTC	CASSLYGQETQYF
TRBD2	TRBJ2-1	NA	TRBV24-1	TGTGCCACCAGTGACCTGGGAGGGTCCAACAATGAGCAGTTCTTC	CATSDLGGSNNEQFF